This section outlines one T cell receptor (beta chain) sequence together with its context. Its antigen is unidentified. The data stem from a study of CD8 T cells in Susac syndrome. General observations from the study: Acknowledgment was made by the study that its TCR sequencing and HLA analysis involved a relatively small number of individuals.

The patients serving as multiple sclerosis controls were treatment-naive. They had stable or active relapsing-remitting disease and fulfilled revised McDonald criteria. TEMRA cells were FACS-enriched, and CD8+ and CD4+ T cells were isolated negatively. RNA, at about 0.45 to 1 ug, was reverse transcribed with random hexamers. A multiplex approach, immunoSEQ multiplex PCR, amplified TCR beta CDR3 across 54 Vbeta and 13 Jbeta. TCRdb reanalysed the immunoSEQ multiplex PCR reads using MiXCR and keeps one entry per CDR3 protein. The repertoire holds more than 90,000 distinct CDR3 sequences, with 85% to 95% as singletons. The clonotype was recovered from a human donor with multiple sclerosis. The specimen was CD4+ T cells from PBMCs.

The CDR3 nucleotides read TGCGCCAGCAAGGCAGCCCTGAACACTGAAGCTTTCTTT. Its translation: CASKAALNTEAFF. The chain carries TRBV5-1 and TRBJ1-1, with D unclear. This CDR3 is built from 13 residues. CDR1 is SGHRS, CDR2 YFSETQ, per germline. V lost 6 bases to trimming and J lost 0 bases, with 9 bases between them.